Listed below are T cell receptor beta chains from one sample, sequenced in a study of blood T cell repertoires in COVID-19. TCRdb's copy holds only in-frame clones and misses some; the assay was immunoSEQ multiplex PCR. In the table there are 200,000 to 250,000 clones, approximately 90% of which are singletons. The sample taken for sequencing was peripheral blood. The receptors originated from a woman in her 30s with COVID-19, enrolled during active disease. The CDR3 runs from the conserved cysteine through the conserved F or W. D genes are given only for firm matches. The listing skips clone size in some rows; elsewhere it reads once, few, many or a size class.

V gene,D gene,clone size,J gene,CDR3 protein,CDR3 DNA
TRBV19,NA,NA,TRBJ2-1,CASNLAGVEGNEQFF,TGTGCCAGTAACTTAGCAGGGGTTGAGGGCAATGAGCAGTTCTTC
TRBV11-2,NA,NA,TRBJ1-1,CASSLDHLGANAFF,TGTGCCAGCAGCTTAGATCACTTGGGGGCGAACGCTTTCTTT
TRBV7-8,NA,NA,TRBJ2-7,CASSEHQGPSYEQYF,TGTGCCAGCAGCGAGCATCAGGGGCCGTCCTACGAGCAGTACTTC
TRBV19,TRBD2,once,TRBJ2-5,CASSMTSGAQETQYF,TGTGCCAGTAGTATGACTAGCGGGGCCCAAGAGACCCAGTACTTC
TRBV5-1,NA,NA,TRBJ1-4,CASSGTSPTNEKLFF,TGCGCCAGCAGCGGGACATCCCCAACTAATGAAAAACTGTTTTTT
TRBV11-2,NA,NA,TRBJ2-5,CASSSPGSGETQYF,TGTGCCAGCAGCTCACCAGGGTCGGGAGAGACCCAGTACTTC
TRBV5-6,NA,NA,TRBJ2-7,CASSLGGLLDSRF,TGTGCCAGCAGCTTGGGGGGGCTTTTGGACAGCCGTTTC
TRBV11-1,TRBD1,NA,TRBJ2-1,CASSPPGQGVLGQFF,TGTGCCAGCAGCCCACCGGGACAGGGAGTTTTGGGGCAGTTCTTC
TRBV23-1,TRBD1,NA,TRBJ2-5,CANSGQVQETQYF,TGCGCCAATTCCGGACAGGTCCAAGAGACCCAGTACTTC
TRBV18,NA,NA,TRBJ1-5,CASSPGLANQPQHF,TGTGCCAGCTCACCAGGGCTGGCCAATCAGCCCCAGCATTTT
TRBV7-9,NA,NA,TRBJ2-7,CASSLGHGYEQYF,TGTGCCAGCAGCTTAGGGCACGGGTACGAGCAGTACTTC
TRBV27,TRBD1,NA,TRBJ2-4,CASSLGQGAQRYF,TGTGCCAGCAGTTTAGGGCAGGGGGCGCAAAGGTACTTC
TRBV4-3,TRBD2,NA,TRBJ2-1,CASSKSGGGTYNEQFF,TGCGCCAGCAGCAAGTCTGGCGGGGGAACCTACAATGAGCAGTTCTTC
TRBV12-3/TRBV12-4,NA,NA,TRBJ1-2,CASSTAWYGYTF,TGTGCCAGCAGCACAGCCTGGTATGGCTACACCTTC
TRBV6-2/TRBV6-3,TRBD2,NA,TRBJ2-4,CASSYSMAGGGFKNIQYF,TGTGCCAGCAGTTACTCGATGGCTGGGGGGGGTTTCAAAAACATTCAGTACTTC
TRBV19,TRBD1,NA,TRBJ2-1,CASSITGGSYNEQFF,TGTGCCAGTAGTATCACAGGGGGCTCCTACAATGAGCAGTTCTTC
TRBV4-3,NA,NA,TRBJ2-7,CASSQDRGYEQYF,TGCGCCAGCAGCCAAGACAGGGGATACGAGCAGTACTTC
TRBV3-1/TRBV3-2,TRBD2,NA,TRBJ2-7,CASSQGELAGDEQYF,TGTGCCAGCAGCCAAGGGGAACTAGCGGGGGACGAGCAGTACTTC
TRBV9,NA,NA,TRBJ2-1,CASSEGVGTSYNEQFF,TGTGCCAGCAGCGAGGGGGTGGGAACCTCCTACAATGAGCAGTTCTTC
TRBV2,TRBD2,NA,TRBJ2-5,CASCFWTSRETQYF,TGTGCCAGCTGTTTCTGGACTAGCCGAGAGACCCAGTACTTC
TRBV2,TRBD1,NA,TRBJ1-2,CASSITGTGGDYGYTF,TGTGCCAGCAGTATAACCGGGACAGGTGGCGACTATGGCTACACCTTC
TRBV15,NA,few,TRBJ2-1,CATAVEGIWAGNEQFF,TGTGCCACCGCCGTAGAGGGTATATGGGCGGGGAATGAGCAGTTCTTC
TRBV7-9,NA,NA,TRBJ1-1,CASLAATEAFF,TGTGCCAGCCTGGCGGCCACTGAAGCTTTCTTT
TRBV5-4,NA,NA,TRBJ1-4,CASTVDRLDEKLFF,TGTGCCAGCACCGTTGACAGGCTAGATGAAAAACTGTTTTTT
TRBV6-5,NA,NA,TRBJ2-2,CASSYILNTGELFF,TGTGCCAGCAGTTACATATTGAACACCGGGGAGCTGTTTTTT
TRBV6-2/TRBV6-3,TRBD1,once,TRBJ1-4,CASSYSRRDRNEKLFF,TGTGCCAGCAGTTACTCGAGGCGGGACAGAAATGAAAAACTGTTTTTT
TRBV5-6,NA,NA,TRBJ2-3,CASSLEQRRADTQYF,TGTGCCAGCAGCTTGGAACAGAGGCGGGCAGATACGCAGTATTTT
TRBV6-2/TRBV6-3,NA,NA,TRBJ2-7,CASSYGGSITYEQYF,TGTGCCAGCAGTTACGGCGGCAGCATAACCTACGAGCAGTACTTC
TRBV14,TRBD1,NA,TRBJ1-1,CASSQADRGLNTEAFF,TGTGCCAGCAGCCAAGCCGACAGGGGCTTGAACACTGAAGCTTTCTTT
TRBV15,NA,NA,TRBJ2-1,CATSRDRGIYNEQFF,TGTGCCACCAGCAGAGATCGGGGGATCTACAATGAGCAGTTCTTC
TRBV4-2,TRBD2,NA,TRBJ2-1,CASSSSLAGGLYNEQFF,TGTGCCAGCAGCTCCAGTCTAGCGGGAGGTCTATACAATGAGCAGTTCTTC
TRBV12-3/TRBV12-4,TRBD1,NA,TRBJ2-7,CASSRDSEYEQYF,TGTGCCAGCAGCCGGGACAGCGAATACGAGCAGTACTTC
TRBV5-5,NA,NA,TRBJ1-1,CASSLPRGTEAFF,TGTGCCAGCAGCCTCCCCAGGGGAACTGAAGCTTTCTTT
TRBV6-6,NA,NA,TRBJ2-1,CASSPDSFQEQFF,TGTGCCAGCAGCCCGGACAGCTTTCAAGAGCAGTTCTTC
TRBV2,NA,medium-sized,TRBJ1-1,CASSDLGDTGLNTEAFF,TGTGCCAGCAGTGACTTGGGTGATACAGGGTTGAACACTGAAGCTTTCTTT
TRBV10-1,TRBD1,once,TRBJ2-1,CASSEKLAGQASYNEQFF,TGCGCCAGCAGTGAGAAGTTGGCGGGACAGGCATCCTACAATGAGCAGTTCTTC
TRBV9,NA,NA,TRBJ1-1,CASSAEQGGRAEAFF,TGTGCCAGCAGCGCAGAACAGGGCGGGCGCGCTGAAGCTTTCTTT
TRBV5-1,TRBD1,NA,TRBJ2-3,CASSISQGAATQYF,TGCGCCAGCAGCATCTCACAGGGGGCAGCTACGCAGTATTTT
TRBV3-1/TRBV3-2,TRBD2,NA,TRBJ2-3,CASSQDLGRGDTQYF,TGTGCCAGCAGCCAAGATCTGGGGAGGGGAGATACGCAGTATTTT
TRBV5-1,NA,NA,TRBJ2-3,CASRSGTDTQYF,TGCGCCAGCAGAAGCGGCACAGATACGCAGTATTTT
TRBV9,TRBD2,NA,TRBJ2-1,CASGMAGGLYNEQFF,TGTGCCAGCGGGATGGCGGGAGGGCTCTACAATGAGCAGTTCTTC
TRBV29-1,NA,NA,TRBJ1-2,CSAEVGNYGYTF,TGCAGCGCTGAGGTCGGTAACTATGGCTACACCTTC
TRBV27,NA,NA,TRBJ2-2,CASSPWRESAGELFF,TGTGCCAGCAGTCCTTGGAGGGAGAGCGCCGGGGAGCTGTTTTTT
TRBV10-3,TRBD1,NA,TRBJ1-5,CAIRAGTADQPQHF,TGTGCCATCAGGGCCGGGACAGCCGATCAGCCCCAGCATTTT
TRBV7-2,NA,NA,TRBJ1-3,CASSLGGASGNTIYF,TGTGCCAGCAGCTTGGGGGGTGCCTCTGGAAACACCATATATTTT
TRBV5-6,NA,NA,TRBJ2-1,CASSFSSADEQFF,TGTGCCAGCAGCTTCTCTAGCGCCGATGAGCAGTTCTTC
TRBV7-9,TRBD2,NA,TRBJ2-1,CASSLASGSGNEQFF,TGTGCCAGCAGCTTAGCTAGCGGGAGTGGCAATGAGCAGTTCTTC
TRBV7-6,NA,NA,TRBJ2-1,CASRPLAGKSYNEQFF,TGTGCCAGCAGACCCTTGGCAGGGAAATCCTACAATGAGCAGTTCTTC
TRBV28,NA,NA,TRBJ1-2,CASAGADEHGYTF,TGTGCCTCAGCAGGGGCGGACGAACATGGCTACACCTTC
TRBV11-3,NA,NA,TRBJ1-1,CASSSRVDTEAFF,TGTGCCAGCAGTTCCAGGGTTGACACTGAAGCTTTCTTT
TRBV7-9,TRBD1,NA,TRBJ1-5,CASSPDRGGNQPQHF,TGTGCCAGCAGCCCGGACAGGGGAGGGAATCAGCCCCAGCATTTT
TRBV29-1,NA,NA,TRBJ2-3,CSVLTGWSTDTQYF,TGCAGCGTTCTCACAGGGTGGAGCACAGATACGCAGTATTTT
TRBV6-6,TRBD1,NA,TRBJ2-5,CASNPTGMKTQYF,TGTGCCAGCAACCCGACAGGGATGAAGACCCAGTACTTC
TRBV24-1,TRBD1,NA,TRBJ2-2,CATRKGAGTGELFF,TGTGCCACCCGAAAGGGGGCGGGCACCGGGGAGCTGTTTTTT
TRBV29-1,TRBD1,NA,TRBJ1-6,CSVPGTGEGPLHF,TGCAGCGTTCCCGGGACAGGGGAAGGTCCCCTCCACTTT